This passage covers 8 T cell receptor beta chains from one sample sequenced in a study of T cells in localized non-small cell lung cancer. Some clones are missing from TCRdb's copy, which holds only in-frame ones; the method was immunoSEQ multiplex PCR. The sample includes tens of thousands of clones, 85% to 90% of them seen just once. This specimen consisted of peripheral blood, obtained before any cancer treatment. Every receptor here comes from a man between 40 and 69 years old with stage I lung adenocarcinoma.

This clone was seen only once. This rearrangement joins TRBV9 to TRBJ1-3; D uncertain. This CDR3 is built from 13 residues. Germline CDR1 is SGDLS and CDR2 is YYNGEE. With 4 bases removed from V and 8 bases from J, the gap between germline ends came to 13 bases. The DNA for the CDR3 is TGTGCCAGCAGCCCTCCGTACGGGGACACCATATATTTT. Amino acid sequence: CASSPPYGDTIYF.

V gene TRBV5-6 combines with J gene TRBJ1-4, with D tentatively TRBD1 (5 bases). Germline V CDR1 and CDR2: SGHDT, YYEEEE. This CDR3 region has 14 residues. V was shortened by 2 bases and J by 6 bases, with 11 bases between the two germline ends. For the CDR3, the DNA is TGTGCCAGCAGCTTAGGGGCAATGGATGAAAAACTGTTTTTT. Its protein product is CASSLGAMDEKLFF.

The genes are TRBV5-5 and TRBJ2-3; D may be TRBD1 (5 bases). From germline, CDR1 is SGHKS and CDR2 YYEKEE (reference sequence). CDR3 size: 13 residues. V shed 4 bases and J shed 5 bases, with 11 bases lying between them. The CDR3 DNA reads as TGTGCCAGCAGCCTAGGGGTACAAGATACGCAGTATTTT. Its translation is CASSLGVQDTQYF.

The CDR3 DNA sequence: TGTGCCAGCAGCCCGCAGGGTAACTATGGCTACACCTTC. Its translation is CASSPQGNYGYTF. The chain has TRBV7-9 and TRBJ1-2; D may be TRBD1 (5 bases). The V end lost 5 bases, the J end lost 1 base, and 8 bases lay between the germline ends. The germline gives CDR1 SEHNR, CDR2 FQNEAQ (reference sequence). The CDR3 is 13 residues long.

The rearrangement joins TRBV29-1 to TRBJ2-7; 7 bases align to TRBD2. The CDR3 loop spans 13 amino acids. Trimming took 3 bases from V and 0 from J; bases not matched to a gene: 2. Germline V lookup: CDR1 SQVTM, CDR2 ANQGSEA. In nucleotides, the CDR3 is TGCAGCGTTGAGGGGGGGGACTCCTACGAGCAGTACTTC. It yields the protein CSVEGGDSYEQYF.

The chain combines TRBV18 with TRBJ1-3; the D is unclear. Germline V gene sequence: CDR1 KGHSH, CDR2 LQKENI. Trimming stripped 4 bases from V and 1 base from J, with 5 bases between. The CDR3 contains 13 residues. CDR3 region: CASSQRSGNTIYF. The CDR3 region has the DNA TGTGCCAGCTCACAGCGTTCTGGAAACACCATATATTTT. Looking up the rest from reference TRBV18 and TRBJ1-3 gives the full variable domain: NAGVMQNPRHLVRRRGQEARLRCSPMKGHSHVYWYRQLPEEGLKFMVYLQKENIIDESGMPKERFSAEFPKEGPSILRIQQVVRGDSAAYFCASSQRSGNTIYFGEGSWLTVV.

The V and J genes are TRBV6-5 and TRBJ1-5; D may be TRBD1 (5 bases). Trimming shortened V by 4 bases and J by 7 bases, and 14 bases separated the two germline ends. The CDR3 consists of 14 residues. The germline CDR1 and CDR2 sequences are MNHEY and SVGAGI. The CDR3 DNA reads TGTGCCAGCAGTTTCTTACCCCCAGGGCAGCCCCAGCATTTT. This translates into CASSFLPPGQPQHF.

The chain couples TRBV9 to TRBJ2-2; D remains ambiguous. The CDR3 runs 17 residues. V shed 0 bases and J shed 6 bases, with 18 bases lying between them. CDR1 SGDLS and CDR2 YYNGEE come from the germline V gene. CDR3 bases: TGTGCCAGCAGCGTAGGATTCGGGTCAATGGGCGCCGGGGAGCTGTTTTTT. This encodes CASSVGFGSMGAGELFF. The entire variable domain, with the rest obtained from reference TRBV9 and TRBJ2-2, is as follows: DSGVTQTPKHLITATGQRVTLRCSPRSGDLSVYWYQQSLDQGLQFLIQYYNGEERAKGNILERFSAQQFPDLHSELNLSSLELGDSALYFCASSVGFGSMGAGELFFGEGSRLTVL.